One sample yielded the 5 T cell receptor beta chains listed below, sequenced in a study of patients and donors after allogeneic stem cell transplantation. Via MiXCR, TCRdb re-called the RT-PCR reads, giving one row per CDR3 protein. Of 200,000 to 250,000 distinct CDR3 sequences in the sample, roughly 13% were seen once. The sample consisted of blood, either unsorted or a sorted T cell fraction (not recorded which). The receptors stem from a human donor who was either an allogeneic HSCT recipient or a stem cell or donor lymphocyte infusion donor (not recorded which). It is not recorded whose cells these are; they may come from a transplant donor.

This clonotype came up many times. This chain connects TRBV20-1 to TRBJ2-3, with no clear D. Germline-derived CDR1 and CDR2 are DFQATT and SNEGSKA (reference sequence). Trimming stripped 4 bases from V and 0 bases from J, with 8 bases between. The CDR3 consists of 13 residues. CDR3 region: CSATLTSTDTQYF. The CDR3 DNA is TGCAGTGCTACACTGACTAGCACAGATACGCAGTATTTT.

The rearrangement links TRBV20-1 to TRBJ1-1; 8 bases match TRBD1. V gave up 7 bases and J gave up 11 bases; unmatched junction bases: 9. In germline, CDR1 is DFQATT, CDR2 SNEGSKA (reference sequence). This CDR3 has 11 residues. This CDR3 reads CSGGQGAIAFF. CDR3 DNA: TGCAGTGGGGGCCAGGGGGCTATCGCTTTCTTT.

This clonotype was counted ten times or more. J is TRBJ2-3 and V is TRBV10-3; 8 bases are a match to TRBD2. Unmatched junction bases numbered 2, after V lost 2 bases and J lost 1 base. Germline assignment: CDR1 ENHRY and CDR2 SYGVKD. The CDR3 loop spans 15 amino acids. The CDR3 sequence is CAISERAGGTDTQYF. The CDR3 DNA follows: TGTGCCATCAGTGAGAGAGCGGGGGGCACAGATACGCAGTATTTT.

This clonotype was counted a few times. The V call is TRBV20-1, the J call TRBJ1-2; TRBD1 matches 12 bases. Per germline, CDR1 DFQATT and CDR2 SNEGSKA (reference sequence). V lost 5 bases, J lost 0 bases, and 4 bases stayed unmatched. This CDR3 has 15 amino acids. CDR3 residues: CSAPGQGAPNYGYTF. The CDR3 DNA is TGCAGTGCTCCGGGACAGGGGGCCCCTAACTATGGCTACACCTTC.

The rearrangement joins TRBV11-3 to TRBJ2-3; TRBD2 matches 7 bases. There are 15 residues in the CDR3. Germline loops: CDR1 SGHNT, CDR2 YENEEA. J was trimmed by 4 bases and V by 10 bases; bases with no gene match: 14. The chain's CDR3 is CATSASVGGPDTQYF. The CDR3 DNA reads as TGTGCCACCTCAGCTTCTGTGGGAGGGCCAGATACGCAGTATTTT.